These T cell receptor beta chains were read from a single sample in a study of blood T cell repertoires in COVID-19. TCRdb keeps only in-frame clones here, not all; method: immunoSEQ multiplex PCR. The sample holds approximately 65,000 clones, around 66% seen once. The sample was PBMCs or T cells enriched from blood (not recorded which). Receptors originate from a woman aged 55-75 years who had been exposed to COVID-19. CDR3s include the opening cysteine and the closing phenylalanine or tryptophan. The D gene is left open where the match is weak. Clone size appears in some rows only: once, few, many, or a class for an expanded clone.

V gene	J gene	D gene	clone size	CDR3 DNA	CDR3 protein
TRBV11-2	TRBJ1-1	TRBD1	once	TGTGCCAGCAGCCCAAATTCCGGGACAGCGAACACTGAAGCTTTCTTT	CASSPNSGTANTEAFF
TRBV7-2	TRBJ2-7	TRBD1	-	TGTGCCAGCAGCCCTTCAGGGGGTCCTTACGAGCAGTACTTC	CASSPSGGPYEQYF
TRBV14	TRBJ1-4	-	-	TGTGCCAGCAGCCAACAGGGAGGGACTAATGAAAAACTGTTTTTT	CASSQQGGTNEKLFF
TRBV12-3/TRBV12-4	TRBJ2-7	-	-	TGTGCCAGCAGTTTGACAACATTGGGTGAGCAGTACTTC	CASSLTTLGEQYF
TRBV5-1	TRBJ2-4	-	-	TGCGCCAGCAGCAAAGGCACGGGCCAGGGGATCGGCATTCAGTACTTC	CASSKGTGQGIGIQYF
TRBV28	TRBJ1-2	-	-	TGTGCCAGCATCCCCCCGGGTTTCGTCGATGGCTACACCTTC	CASIPPGFVDGYTF
TRBV5-1	TRBJ1-3	-	-	TGCGCCAGCAGCTTGGACCCCGGGGATGGAAACACCATATATTTT	CASSLDPGDGNTIYF
TRBV6-1	TRBJ1-1	-	-	TGTGCCAGCAGTGAAAGGAGGGGAATGGGTGAAGCTTTCTTT	CASSERRGMGEAFF
TRBV19	TRBJ1-2	-	once	TGTGCCAGTAGTATTGCCCGGAGCCTCATTTTTAACTATGGCTACACCTTC	CASSIARSLIFNYGYTF
TRBV6-5	TRBJ1-2	-	once	TGTGCCAGCAGTCCCGAACTACCGGGAGCCTATGGCTACACCTTC	CASSPELPGAYGYTF
TRBV10-3	TRBJ2-3	TRBD2	-	TGTGCCATCAGTGGCCTAGCGGGAGCGACAGATACGCAGTATTTT	CAISGLAGATDTQYF
TRBV7-9	TRBJ1-2	-	few	TGTGCCAGCAGCCAGACAGCCTATGGCTACACCTTC	CASSQTAYGYTF
TRBV7-9	TRBJ1-2	TRBD1	-	TGTGCCAGCAGCCACCGGGACAGGGGTTCTAACTATGGCTACACCTTC	CASSHRDRGSNYGYTF
TRBV19	TRBJ1-1	TRBD1	-	TGTGCCAGTAGTGTGAACAGGGGTGCTGAAGCTTTCTTT	CASSVNRGAEAFF
TRBV4-2	TRBJ1-5	-	few	TGTGCCAGCAGCCAAGATTGGGGAGGGCAGCCCCAGCATTTT	CASSQDWGGQPQHF
TRBV28	TRBJ1-3	TRBD1	-	TGTGCCACCCGGCCCCCAGGGGGCAGTGGAAACACCATATATTTT	CATRPPGGSGNTIYF
TRBV18	TRBJ1-5	-	-	TGTGCCAGCTCACAGCGGGGGGCAGATCAGCCCCAGCATTTT	CASSQRGADQPQHF
TRBV11-3	TRBJ1-6	-	-	TGTGCCAGCAGCTTAGACCAGAATTCACCCCTCCACTTT	CASSLDQNSPLHF
TRBV12-3/TRBV12-4	TRBJ1-5	-	few	TGTGCCAGCAGGATGACAGACAATCAGCCCCAGCATTTT	CASRMTDNQPQHF
TRBV5-1	TRBJ1-5	TRBD1	few	TGCGCCAGCAGCCCGGACAGGGTTGGTCAGCCCCAGCATTTT	CASSPDRVGQPQHF
TRBV6-1	TRBJ1-2	-	few	TGTGCCAGCAGTGAGAGGGCAGATAGGAATGGCTACACCTTC	CASSERADRNGYTF